This TCR beta chain derives from a study of brain T cells in children with intractable seizures. Study-level findings and limits: Patients' HCMV serostatus was unknown; virus specificity rests on CDR3 similarity alone. Absence of clones before surgery may stem from lower sequencing depth.

Time point described: blood from clinic visit 5 months post-surgery; TSC patient then seizure free. Sequencing was limited to surgery cases with top T cell transcript signatures in brain tissue. This clone was seen at least ten times. The antigen remains undetermined. Trimming removed 11 bases from V and 3 bases from J; junction bases left unmatched: 5. The CDR3 is made up of 12 amino acids. Germline V lookup: CDR1 ENHRY, CDR2 SYGVKD. Data came from immunoSEQ multiplex PCR; TCRdb stores just in-frame clones and leaves some out. The top ten hold approximately 5% of the sample, which has 340,000 or so clones, about 94% seen once.

This chain uses TRBV10-3 with TRBJ2-7; TRBD1 aligns across 9 bases. The clonotype was recovered from a boy younger than two with tuberous sclerosis and intractable seizures. The sequences come from peripheral blood, collected 4 to 5 months after surgery. CDR3 in amino acids: CAASGQGYEQYF. The DNA for the CDR3 is TGTGCCGCCTCGGGACAGGGCTACGAGCAGTACTTC.